Listed below are T cell receptor beta chains from one sample, sequenced in a study of shared clonotypes between healthy human individuals. The protocol was immunoSEQ multiplex PCR, while the TCRdb copy is restricted to in-frame clones and leaves out a portion. The table lists roughly 1.4 million clones, approximately 98.5% of them singletons. Sequences were obtained from naive CD4+ T cells sorted from blood. These receptor sequences come from a man aged 25 to 45 in good health. Both conserved end residues are trimmed from each CDR3. Expanded clones get a size class; other rows say once, few or many, or leave the size out.

>TRBV6-6|TRBJ2-7|once
ASSYTSTSYEQY
>TRBV18|TRBJ2-5|NA
ASSSAAGSGQETQY
>TRBV11-2|TRBJ2-7|NA
ASSLGDSALEQY
>TRBV27|TRBJ1-2|NA
ASTFLPVGQGGYYYGYT
>TRBV6-4|TRBJ2-1|NA
ASSDSGVHNEQF
>TRBV14|TRBJ2-1|NA
ASSQGPGSGTYYNEQF
>TRBV7-9|TRBJ2-3|NA
ASSLSLDRADTQY
>TRBV6-5|TRBJ1-1|NA
ASSPTGATEAF
>TRBV9|TRBJ1-3|NA
ASSVPGAGNTIY
>TRBV7-2|TRBJ2-1|NA
ASSGGPRNEQF
>TRBV9|TRBJ2-7|NA
ASSVVAVPLYEQY
>TRBV19|TRBJ2-7|NA
ASSPKTVSGYEQY
>TRBV5-1|TRBJ2-7|once
ASSLVISSYEQY
>TRBV6-5|TRBJ1-5|NA
ASRPRGIGGQPQH
>TRBV28|TRBJ1-1|NA
ASSLPAGHTEAF
>TRBV28|TRBJ2-7|NA
ASSLFGAGALNEQY
>TRBV14|TRBJ2-1|NA
ASSQDWVRQEF
>TRBV20-1|TRBJ2-6|NA
SAPGANVLT
>TRBV7-9|TRBJ1-3|NA
ASGYGDSRFSGNTIY
>TRBV18|TRBJ2-1|NA
ASSPLDGNEQF
>TRBV7-8|TRBJ2-7|once
ASSFGAGPGLSEQY
>TRBV18|TRBJ2-7|NA
ASSPRLAGVGEQY
>TRBV19|TRBJ1-2|NA
ASSIRASGYT
>TRBV5-1|TRBJ2-2|NA
ASSPFWGVGTGELF
>TRBV20-1|TRBJ1-2|NA
SASGPVYT
>TRBV10-3|TRBJ1-1|NA
AISEFGGTEAF
>TRBV4-3|TRBJ2-7|NA
ASSQGAQGYEQY
>TRBV30|TRBJ2-2|NA
AWSVLSSGRGAGELF
>TRBV25-1|TRBJ2-7|NA
ASSEAASYEQY
>TRBV19|TRBJ2-1|NA
ASSSLAGQGYNEQF
>TRBV9|TRBJ2-7|once
ASSVASGSNEQY
>TRBV7-6|TRBJ2-7|NA
ASSLAGGEQY
>TRBV13|TRBJ2-7|NA
ASSLGSRVRDFSYEQY
>TRBV7-2|TRBJ1-1|NA
ASSPSFGTGRGAF
>TRBV10-1|TRBJ2-2|NA
ASSDWGRGTGELF
>TRBV27|TRBJ2-2|NA
ASSWGAGVNTGELF
>TRBV2|TRBJ2-1|NA
ASRGEWGNEQF
>TRBV18|TRBJ2-7|NA
ASSPPGQGYYEQY
>TRBV7-9|TRBJ2-3|NA
ASSRGSGQPTDTQY
>TRBV9|TRBJ2-3|NA
ASSVAGLTDTQY
>TRBV5-1|TRBJ2-1|NA
ASSSGTSGEQF
>TRBV27|TRBJ2-7|NA
ASSLSVPGLAGVVAEQY
>TRBV4-1|TRBJ2-5|NA
ASSPSAGGALETQY
>TRBV12-5|TRBJ2-4|once
ASGLTGLAKNIQY
>TRBV14|TRBJ2-1|NA
ASSQMGHNEQF
>TRBV7-6|TRBJ2-7|NA
ASSFESPNEQY
>TRBV7-9|TRBJ2-3|NA
ASSQPGQGKGTRSY
>TRBV15|TRBJ1-5|NA
ATSRDQSGGNQPQH